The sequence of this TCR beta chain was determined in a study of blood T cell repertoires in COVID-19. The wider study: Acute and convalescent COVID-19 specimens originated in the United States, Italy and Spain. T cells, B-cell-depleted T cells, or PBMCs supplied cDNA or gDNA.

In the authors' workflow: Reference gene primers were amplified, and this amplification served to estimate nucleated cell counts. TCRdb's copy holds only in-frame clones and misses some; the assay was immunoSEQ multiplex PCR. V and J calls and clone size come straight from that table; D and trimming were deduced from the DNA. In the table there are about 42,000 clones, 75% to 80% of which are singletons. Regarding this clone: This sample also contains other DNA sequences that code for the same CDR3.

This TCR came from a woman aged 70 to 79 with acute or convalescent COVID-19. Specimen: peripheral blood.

CDR3 residues: CASSLGGWNTEAFF. CDR3 sequence (DNA): TGTGCCAGCAGCTTGGGGGGTTGGAACACTGAAGCTTTCTTT. The chain has TRBV7-2 and TRBJ1-1; a weak D match, TRBD1 (5 bases). Trimming removed 3 bases at V and 1 base at J, with 9 bases between. The V gene's germline CDR1 is SGHTA and CDR2 FQGNSA. The CDR3 runs 14 residues.